The next 5 T cell receptor beta chains were all read from a single sample in a study of cytomegalovirus exposure and HLA in healthy donors. The PCR was carried out with 60 Vbeta primers and 13 Jbeta primers. Here immunoSEQ multiplex PCR was the method, and the copy in TCRdb shows in-frame clones only, minus some. The data contain 130,000 or so clones, 75% to 80% of them seen just once; the ten biggest clones take up 0.94%. The sequenced material came from PBMCs. The receptors derive from an older woman in good health and CMV-seronegative.

This clone came up a few times. The V and J genes are TRBV27 and TRBJ1-1; TRBD1 is a possible D gene (6 bases). V gave up 2 bases and J gave up 3 bases, with 19 bases separating them. Germline V gene sequence: CDR1 MNHEY, CDR2 SMNVEV (reference sequence). This CDR3 comprises 17 residues. CDR3 sequence (DNA): TGTGCCAGCAGTTTAAGGGGGGGGGCAGGAGAGGACACTGAAGCTTTCTTT. Translating it yields CASSLRGGAGEDTEAFF.

This clone has just a few counts. The chain combines TRBV7-9 with TRBJ2-1; weak D call: TRBD2 (5 bases). The CDR3 loop spans 14 amino acids. V shed 1 base and J shed 6 bases, with 10 bases lying between them. The germline V gene has CDR1 SEHNR and CDR2 FQNEAQ (reference sequence). The CDR3 coding sequence is TGTGCCAGCAGCTTAGATCCTAGCAGCAATGAGCAGTTCTTC. Translated, it gives CASSLDPSSNEQFF.

V usage is TRBV5-1 and J usage is TRBJ1-3; D is undetermined. CDR3 length: 16 residues. V lost 5 bases, J lost 2 bases, and 17 bases lay in between. Germline CDR1 SGHRS, CDR2 YFSETQ. CDR3 sequence: CASRPERTGAGNTIYF. CDR3 coding DNA: TGCGCCAGCAGGCCTGAAAGAACGGGTGCTGGAAACACCATATATTTT.

V gene TRBV5-8 combines with J gene TRBJ2-3, with D possibly being TRBD1 (6 bases). Trimming took off 2 bases at V and 4 bases at J, with 11 bases between the two ends. CDR1 SGHTS and CDR2 YDEGEE come from the germline V gene. This CDR3 is built from 14 residues. This CDR3 is CASSLTGTPDTQYF. The CDR3 DNA follows: TGTGCCAGCAGCTTAACAGGGACCCCAGATACGCAGTATTTT.

In this sample, this clone turned up a few times. The rearrangement joins TRBV28 to TRBJ2-7, with 10 bases lining up with TRBD2. This CDR3 spans 15 amino acids. Per germline, CDR1 MDHEN and CDR2 SYDVKM. Trimming took 5 bases from V and 4 from J; bases not matched to a gene: 8. CDR3 coding DNA: TGTGCCAGCAGTGCCGCGATAGCGGGAGGATACGAGCAGTACTTC. Translation gives CASSAAIAGGYEQYF.